This T cell receptor (beta chain) was recorded in a study of patients and donors after allogeneic stem cell transplantation. V gave up 4 bases and J gave up 4 bases, with 11 bases separating them. Germline CDR1 is SEHNR and CDR2 is FQNEAQ (reference sequence). This CDR3 region has 14 residues. This clonotype was found many times. TCRdb called the RT-PCR reads again in MiXCR, with one record for every CDR3 protein. The table has 190,000 or so distinct CDR3 sequences, more than 35% seen once. Sequencing input: blood, either unsorted or a sorted T cell fraction (not recorded which). V usage is TRBV7-9 and J usage is TRBJ1-3, with a possible D match to TRBD1 (5 bases). The sequence was obtained from a human donor who was either an allogeneic HSCT recipient or a stem cell or donor lymphocyte infusion donor (not recorded which). It is not recorded whose cells these are; they may come from a transplant donor. CDR3 bases: TGTGCCAGCAGCTCCACCGAGGGGGGAAACACCATATATTTT. As protein: CASSSTEGGNTIYF.